These 21 T cell receptor beta chains share one sample of origin, sequenced in a study of cytomegalovirus exposure and HLA in healthy donors. The PCR made use of 60 Vbeta and 13 Jbeta primers. Method: immunoSEQ multiplex PCR; TCRdb's copy keeps in-frame clones and lacks some. The sample's table shows roughly 60,000 clones. The material sequenced was PBMCs. Source of these receptors: a woman aged 18-30 years in good health and CMV-seronegative.

The chain is built from TRBV5-6 and TRBJ2-7; maybe TRBD1 (5 bases). V shed 3 bases and J shed 0 bases, with 19 bases lying between them. Germline assignment: CDR1 SGHDT and CDR2 YYEEEE. This CDR3 has 17 residues. The CDR3 nucleotides are TGTGCCAGCAGCTCCGCCAGGGCAGGCCTGAGCTCCTACGAGCAGTACTTC. Residues: CASSSARAGLSSYEQYF.

The chain combines TRBV4-2 with TRBJ2-7; no definite D call. The germline V gene has CDR1 LGHNA and CDR2 YNFKEQ. The CDR3 consists of 16 residues. V lost 1 base and J 0 bases, leaving 13 bases between the germline ends. The CDR3 reads CASSQARWAGSYEQYF. For the CDR3, the DNA is TGTGCCAGCAGCCAAGCCCGTTGGGCTGGCTCCTACGAGCAGTACTTC.

The rearrangement links TRBV7-9 to TRBJ1-1, with D tentatively TRBD1 (5 bases). Trimming took 1 base from V and 10 from J, leaving 10 bases between them. This CDR3 region has 12 residues. CDR1 and CDR2 from the germline V gene are SEHNR and FQNEAQ (reference sequence). Here the CDR3 reads CASSLDSGGAFF. The DNA for the CDR3 is TGTGCCAGCAGCTTAGACTCGGGGGGAGCTTTCTTT.

The gene calls are TRBV5-5 and TRBJ2-7; 8 nucleotides match TRBD2. CDR1 is SGHKS, CDR2 YYEKEE, per germline (reference sequence). The V and J ends lost 0 bases and 5 bases, in that order; junction bases with no gene match: 7. The CDR3 has 15 amino acids. CDR3 nucleotide sequence: TGTGCCAGCAGCTTGGGAGCGGGAGATTCCCACGAGCAGTACTTC. Its translation is CASSLGAGDSHEQYF.

Worth noting for this clone: One end of the junction does not line up with germline, which may come from a read error. Other DNA variants within this sample encode the same CDR3. The rearrangement joins TRBV6-5 to TRBJ1-6; D is possibly TRBD1 (6 bases). This CDR3 region has 14 residues. Germline-derived CDR1 and CDR2 are MNHEY and SVGAGI. Here the CDR3 reads CASSLQGIRSPLHF. The CDR3 region has the DNA TGTGCCAGCAGTTTACAGGGAATACGATCACCCCTACACTTT.

The chain is built from TRBV4-2 and TRBJ2-3, with unresolved D. Trimming cost V 5 bases and J 1 base, with 10 bases left between them. The CDR3 has 14 amino acids. Germline CDR1 and CDR2: LGHNA and YNFKEQ. The CDR3 is CASSSPEGTDTQYF. In DNA form, the CDR3 reads TGTGCCAGCAGCTCCCCCGAGGGCACAGATACGCAGTATTTT.

The chain uses TRBV30 and TRBJ1-6; D gene ambiguous. V was cut by 3 bases and J by 16 bases, with 13 bases left in between. The CDR3 has 11 amino acids. Germline CDR1 reads GTSNPN; CDR2 reads SVGIG (reference sequence). The CDR3 reads CAWRIEQVLHF. CDR3 nucleotide sequence: TGTGCCTGGAGGATTGAGCAGGTTCTCCACTTT.

About this clone: One end of the junction varies from germline; a read error may be responsible. Here the CDR3 DNA reads TGCGCCAGCAGCCCAGGGGATTTCTCTGGAAACACCATATGTTTT. Translating gives CASSPGDFSGNTICF. The chain carries TRBV5-1 and TRBJ1-3; tentatively, D is TRBD1 (6 bases). The germline gives CDR1 SGHRS, CDR2 YFSETQ. The CDR3 covers 15 residues. The full variable domain, in which reference TRBV5-1 and TRBJ1-3 provide the parts outside the CDR3, is KAGVTQTPRYLIKTRGQQVTLSCSPISGHRSVSWYQQTPGQGLQFLFEYFSETQRNKGNFPGRFSGRQFSNSRSEMNVSTLELGDSALYLCASSPGDFSGNTICFGEGSWLTVV.

This chain links TRBV2 with TRBJ2-7, with 9 bases that match TRBD1. Trimming took 5 bases from V and 4 from J; bases not matched to a gene: 9. CDR3 length equals 15 residues. CDR1 and CDR2 (germline): SNHLY, FYNNEI. This CDR3 reads CASSRTGEKTYEQYF. CDR3 DNA sequence: TGTGCCAGCAGTAGGACAGGGGAAAAGACTTACGAGCAGTACTTC.

The chain is built from TRBV2 and TRBJ1-2, with D uncertain. Per the germline V gene, CDR1 is SNHLY and CDR2 is FYNNEI. V was pared by 4 bases and J by 7 bases, with 10 bases between. The CDR3 sequence is 12 residues long. The CDR3, as DNA: TGTGCCAGCAGTGTATGGCGGATTGGCTACACCTTC. Protein: CASSVWRIGYTF. The complete variable domain, with remaining parts taken from reference TRBV2 and TRBJ1-2, reads EPEVTQTPSHQVTQMGQEVILRCVPISNHLYFYWYRQILGQKVEFLVSFYNNEISEKSEIFDDQFSVERPDGSNFTLKIRSTKLEDSAMYFCASSVWRIGYTFGSGTRLTVV.

The chain couples TRBV5-1 to TRBJ1-3, with 7 nucleotides matching TRBD1. The CDR3 loop spans 14 amino acids. V lost 4 bases to trimming and J lost 1 base; unmatched junction nucleotides: 2. Germline lookup yields CDR1 SGHRS and CDR2 YFSETQ. CDR3 nucleotide sequence: TGCGCCAGCAGCCTGGGACAGTCTGGAAACACCATATATTTT. Its translation: CASSLGQSGNTIYF.

V usage is TRBV11-3 and J usage is TRBJ2-1, with a tentative D call TRBD2 (6 bases). Germline CDR1 is SGHNT and CDR2 is YENEEA. CDR3 length: 15 residues. V lost 3 bases and J 5 bases, leaving 14 bases between the germline ends. CDR3 in DNA: TGTGCCAGCAGCTTGGCCGGGACTCAACACAATGAGCAGTTCTTC. Translation gives CASSLAGTQHNEQFF.

This chain uses TRBV4-1 with TRBJ2-1; weak D call: TRBD2 (5 bases). The CDR3 extends over 12 amino acids. The germline V gene encodes CDR1 MGHRA and CDR2 YSYEKL. V was pared by 2 bases and J by 8 bases, with 7 bases between. The CDR3 region is CASSQRGYEQFF. CDR3 DNA sequence: TGCGCCAGCAGCCAACGCGGGTATGAGCAGTTCTTC.

This chain joins TRBV7-9 and TRBJ1-6; D possibly corresponds to TRBD1 (5 bases). Germline values: CDR1 SEHNR, CDR2 FQNEAQ (reference sequence). This CDR3 is built from 15 residues. Trimming pared 1 base from V and 6 bases from J, leaving 10 bases between. The CDR3 protein is CASSLVGRGNSPLHF. The CDR3 nucleotides read TGTGCCAGCAGCTTAGTGGGGCGGGGTAATTCACCCCTCCACTTT.

The rearrangement uses TRBV18 and TRBJ2-1; 8 nucleotides agree with TRBD1. V was pared by 1 base and J by 4 bases, with 6 bases of the junction left unmatched. This CDR3 has 16 amino acids. Germline CDR1 KGHSH, CDR2 LQKENI. The CDR3 here is CASSPLGTGEYNEQFF. CDR3 sequence (DNA): TGTGCCAGCTCACCACTCGGGACAGGCGAGTACAATGAGCAGTTCTTC.

CDR3 sequence: CASSLGRTQPQHF. CDR3 sequence (DNA): TGTGCCAGCAGCTTAGGGAGAACTCAGCCCCAGCATTTT. The chain links TRBV7-9 to TRBJ1-5; D gene ambiguous. Trimming removed 1 base at V and 6 bases at J, with 7 bases between. The CDR3 length is 13 residues. Per germline, CDR1 SEHNR and CDR2 FQNEAQ (reference sequence).

The genes are TRBV6-5 and TRBJ2-3; D perhaps matches TRBD2 (6 bases). Trimming pared 0 bases from V and 2 bases from J, leaving 9 bases between. CDR3 length: 15 residues. Germline V gene sequence: CDR1 MNHEY, CDR2 SVGAGI. The CDR3 protein is CASSYSGGSTDTQYF. CDR3 nucleotides: TGTGCCAGCAGTTACTCCGGGGGATCCACAGATACGCAGTATTTT.

The genes are TRBV6-4 and TRBJ2-3; the D is unclear. Germline V gene lookup returns CDR1 MRHNA and CDR2 SNTAGT. The CDR3 covers 13 residues. V lost 4 bases, J lost 0 bases, and 5 bases lay in between. The CDR3 DNA sequence: TGTGCCAGCAGTGGAGGTAGCACAGATACGCAGTATTTT. Translating it yields CASSGGSTDTQYF.

The chain carries TRBV6-1 and TRBJ2-5; 8 bases align to TRBD1. There are 14 residues in the CDR3. Germline V lookup: CDR1 MNHNS, CDR2 SASEGT. J was trimmed by 5 bases and V by 6 bases; bases with no gene match: 8. The CDR3 bases are TGTGCCAGCAGATTGACAGGGGCTGGGGAGACCCAGTACTTC. Its protein product is CASRLTGAGETQYF.

This sequence joins TRBV25-1 and TRBJ2-7, with D tentatively TRBD1 (7 bases). The CDR3 runs 13 residues. Germline V lookup: CDR1 MGHDK, CDR2 SYGVNS. V lost 4 bases to trimming and J lost 6 bases, with 13 bases between them. The CDR3 DNA is TGTGCCAGCAGTGCCCCGGGGGACAGCGAGCAGTACTTC. Its translation: CASSAPGDSEQYF.

The chain links TRBV7-9 to TRBJ1-1; TRBD1 matches 7 bases. The CDR3 sequence is 12 residues long. J gave up 4 bases and V 4 bases, and 0 bases lay outside the gene matches. Germline values: CDR1 SEHNR, CDR2 FQNEAQ (reference sequence). Here the CDR3 DNA reads TGTGCCAGCAGCTGGGACAGCACTGAAGCTTTCTTT. It codes for CASSWDSTEAFF.